The clone carrying this T cell receptor beta chain was observed a single time. Its antigen is unknown. The data derive from a study of OX40 agonist ivuxolimab in advanced cancers. Background on the study: The study reported partial responses in three patients: one hepatocellular carcinoma, two cutaneous melanoma. The study, taken as a whole, reports: Some patients without response likewise showed low normalized clonal expansion. Researchers did not determine the expanded peripheral T cells' antigen specificity.

Clones were sequenced by immunoSEQ multiplex PCR, and TCRdb holds only the in-frame ones, with some missing. The table shows fewer than 85,000 clones, with around nine tenths occurring only once. Patients had blood sampled at baseline and again on cycle 4 day 1 and cycle 7 day 1. The V and J ends lost 1 base and 4 bases respectively, with 10 bases between them. CDR3 length equals 14 residues. Germline CDR1 and CDR2: SGHTA and FQGNSA. The TCR was taken from an adult with an advanced solid tumor such as melanoma, head and neck, liver or kidney cancer. Sequences were derived from CD4+ or CD8+ T cells sorted from blood, sampled in a trial of the OX40 agonist ivuxolimab. The chain carries TRBV7-2 and TRBJ1-1; D is possibly TRBD1 (6 bases). In DNA, the CDR3 is TGTGCCAGCAGCTTAGGGACAGTTAGCACTGAAGCTTTCTTT. Its protein product is CASSLGTVSTEAFF.